There are a few counts of the clone carrying this TCR beta chain. The entry originates in a study of blood T cell repertoires in COVID-19. Trimming left V 2 bases short and J 2 bases short, with 16 bases between. Looked up from germline, CDR1 is LGHNA and CDR2 is YNFKEQ. The CDR3 loop spans 16 amino acids. Assay: immunoSEQ multiplex PCR; the TCRdb copy retains only in-frame clones and omits some. The data hold about 81,000 clones, with 90% to 95% observed a single time. The chain uses TRBV4-2 and TRBJ2-7; D ambiguous. The sample was peripheral blood. The clonotype comes from a woman aged 45-60 years in a cohort sampled during active COVID-19. The CDR3 reads CASSQSHSPTTYEQYF. The CDR3 bases are TGTGCCAGCAGCCAAAGTCACAGCCCAACAACCTACGAGCAGTACTTC.